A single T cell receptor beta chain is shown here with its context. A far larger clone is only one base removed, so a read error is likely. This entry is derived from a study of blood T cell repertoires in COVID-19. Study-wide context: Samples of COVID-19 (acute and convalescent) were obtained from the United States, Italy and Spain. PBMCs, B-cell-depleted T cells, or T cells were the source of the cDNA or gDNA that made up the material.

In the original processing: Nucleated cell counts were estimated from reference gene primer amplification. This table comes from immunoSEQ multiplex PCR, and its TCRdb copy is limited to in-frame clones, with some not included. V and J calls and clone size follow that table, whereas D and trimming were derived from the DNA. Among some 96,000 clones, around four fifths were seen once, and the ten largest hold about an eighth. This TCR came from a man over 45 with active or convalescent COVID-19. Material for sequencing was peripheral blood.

In DNA form, the CDR3 reads TGTGCCAGCAGACAGGGATCCTACGAGCAGTACTTC. Translation gives CASRQGSYEQYF. The chain has TRBV6-5 and TRBJ2-7; a weak D match, TRBD1 (6 bases). CDR1 and CDR2 from the germline V gene are MNHEY and SVGAGI. This CDR3 is built from 12 residues. With 6 bases removed from V and 1 base from J, the gap between germline ends came to 7 bases.